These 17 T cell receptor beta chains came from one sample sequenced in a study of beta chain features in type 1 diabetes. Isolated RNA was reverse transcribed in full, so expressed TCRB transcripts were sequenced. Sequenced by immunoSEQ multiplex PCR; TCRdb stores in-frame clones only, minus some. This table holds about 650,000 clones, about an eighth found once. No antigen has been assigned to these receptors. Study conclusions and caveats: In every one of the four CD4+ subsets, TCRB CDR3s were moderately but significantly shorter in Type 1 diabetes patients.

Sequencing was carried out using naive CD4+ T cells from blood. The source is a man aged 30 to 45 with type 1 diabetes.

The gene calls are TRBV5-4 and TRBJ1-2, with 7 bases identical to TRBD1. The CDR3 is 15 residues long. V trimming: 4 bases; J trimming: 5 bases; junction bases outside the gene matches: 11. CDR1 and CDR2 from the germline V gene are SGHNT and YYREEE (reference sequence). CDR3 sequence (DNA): TGTGCCAGCAGCCCTGGACAGGCTGGCATTTATGGCTACACCTTC. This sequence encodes CASSPGQAGIYGYTF. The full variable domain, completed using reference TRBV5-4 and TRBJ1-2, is ETGVTQSPTHLIKTRGQQVTLRCSSQSGHNTVSWYQQALGQGPQFIFQYYREEENGRGNFPPRFSGLQFPNYSSELNVNALELDDSALYLCASSPGQAGIYGYTFGSGTRLTVV.

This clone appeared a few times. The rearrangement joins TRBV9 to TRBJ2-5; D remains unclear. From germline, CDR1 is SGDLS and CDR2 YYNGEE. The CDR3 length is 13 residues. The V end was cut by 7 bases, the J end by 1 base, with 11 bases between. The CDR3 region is CASGTGSQETQYF. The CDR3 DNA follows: TGTGCCAGCGGTACCGGCAGCCAAGAGACCCAGTACTTC.

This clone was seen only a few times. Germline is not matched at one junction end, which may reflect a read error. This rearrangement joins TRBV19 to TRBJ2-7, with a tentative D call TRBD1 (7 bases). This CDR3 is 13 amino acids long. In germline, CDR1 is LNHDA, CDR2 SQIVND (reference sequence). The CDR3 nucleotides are TGTGCCAGTAGTATGGGAGTGGAGGGGGCTCTGGACTTC. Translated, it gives CASSMGVEGALDF.

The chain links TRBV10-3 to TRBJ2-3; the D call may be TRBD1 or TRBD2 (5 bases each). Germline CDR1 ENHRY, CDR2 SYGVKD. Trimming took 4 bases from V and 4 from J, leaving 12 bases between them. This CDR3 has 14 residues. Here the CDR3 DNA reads TGTGCCATCAGTGGGAATGAGGGGCCAGATACGCAGTATTTT. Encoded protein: CAISGNEGPDTQYF.

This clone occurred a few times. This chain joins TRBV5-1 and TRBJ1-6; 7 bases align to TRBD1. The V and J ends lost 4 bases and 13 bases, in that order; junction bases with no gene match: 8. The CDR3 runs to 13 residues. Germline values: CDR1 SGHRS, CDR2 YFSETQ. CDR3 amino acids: CASSPLQGLPLHF. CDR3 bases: TGCGCCAGCAGCCCATTACAGGGGTTGCCCCTCCACTTT.

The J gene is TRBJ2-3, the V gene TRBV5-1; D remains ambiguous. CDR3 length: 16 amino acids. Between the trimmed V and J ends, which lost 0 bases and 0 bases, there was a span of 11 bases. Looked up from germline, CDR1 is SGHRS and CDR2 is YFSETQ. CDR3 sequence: CASSLDATFSTDTQYF. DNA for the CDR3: TGCGCCAGCAGCTTGGATGCTACCTTTAGCACAGATACGCAGTATTTT.

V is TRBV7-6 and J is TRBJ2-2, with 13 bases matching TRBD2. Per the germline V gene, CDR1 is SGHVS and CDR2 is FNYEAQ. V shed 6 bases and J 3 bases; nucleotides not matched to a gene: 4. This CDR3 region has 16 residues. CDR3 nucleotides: TGTGCCAGCAGTTACGGACTAGCGGGAGACACCGGGGAGCTGTTTTTT. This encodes CASSYGLAGDTGELFF.

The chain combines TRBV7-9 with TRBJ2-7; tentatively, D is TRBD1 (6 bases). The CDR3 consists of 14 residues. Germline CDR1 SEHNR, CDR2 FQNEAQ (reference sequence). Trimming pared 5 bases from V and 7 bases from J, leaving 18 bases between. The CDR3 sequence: CASSLDSSLGEQYF. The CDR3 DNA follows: TGTGCCAGCAGCCTGGACAGCTCCCTAGGGGAGCAGTACTTC.

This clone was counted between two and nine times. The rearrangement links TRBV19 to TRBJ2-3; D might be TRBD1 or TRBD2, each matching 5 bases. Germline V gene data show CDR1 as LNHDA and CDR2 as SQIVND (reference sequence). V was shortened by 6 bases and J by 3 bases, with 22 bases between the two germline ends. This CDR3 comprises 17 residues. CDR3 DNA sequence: TGTGCCAGTAGCCGCCTCAGGGACGTCCAAAGGACAGATACGCAGTATTTT. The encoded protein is CASSRLRDVQRTDTQYF. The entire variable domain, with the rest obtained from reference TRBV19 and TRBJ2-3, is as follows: DGGITQSPKYLFRKEGQNVTLSCEQNLNHDAMYWYRQDPGQGLRLIYYSQIVNDFQKGDIAEGYSVSREKKESFPLTVTSAQKNPTAFYLCASSRLRDVQRTDTQYFGPGTRLTVL.

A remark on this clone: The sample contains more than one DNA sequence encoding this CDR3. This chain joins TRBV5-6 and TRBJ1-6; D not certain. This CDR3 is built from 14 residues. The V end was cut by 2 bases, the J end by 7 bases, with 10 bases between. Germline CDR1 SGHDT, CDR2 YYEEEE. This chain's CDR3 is CASSFRTGNSPLHF. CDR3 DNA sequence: TGTGCCAGCAGCTTCAGGACGGGGAATTCACCCCTCCACTTT. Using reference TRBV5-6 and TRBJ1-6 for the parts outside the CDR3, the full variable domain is DAGVTQSPTHLIKTRGQQVTLRCSPKSGHDTVSWYQQALGQGPQFIFQYYEEEERQRGNFPDRFSGHQFPNYSSELNVNALLLGDSALYLCASSFRTGNSPLHFGNGTRLTVT.

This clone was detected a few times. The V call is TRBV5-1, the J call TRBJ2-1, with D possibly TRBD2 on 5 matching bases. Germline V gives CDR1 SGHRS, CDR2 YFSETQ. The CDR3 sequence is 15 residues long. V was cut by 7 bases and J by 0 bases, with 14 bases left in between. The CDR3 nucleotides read TGCGCCAGCGGAGAGGGCCAGAGCTCCTACAATGAGCAGTTCTTC. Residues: CASGEGQSSYNEQFF.

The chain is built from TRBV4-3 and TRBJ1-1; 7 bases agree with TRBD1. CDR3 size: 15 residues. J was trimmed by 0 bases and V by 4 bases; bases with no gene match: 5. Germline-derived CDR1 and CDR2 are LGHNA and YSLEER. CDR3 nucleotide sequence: TGCGCCAGCAGCCCACAGGGGCGTCTGAACACTGAAGCTTTCTTT. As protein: CASSPQGRLNTEAFF.

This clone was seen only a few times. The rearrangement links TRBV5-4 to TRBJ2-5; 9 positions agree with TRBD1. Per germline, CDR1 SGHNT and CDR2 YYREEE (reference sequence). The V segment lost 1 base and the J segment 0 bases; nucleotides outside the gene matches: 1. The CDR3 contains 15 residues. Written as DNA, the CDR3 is TGTGCCAGCAGCTTGTGGGACAGGGACCAAGAGACCCAGTACTTC. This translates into CASSLWDRDQETQYF.

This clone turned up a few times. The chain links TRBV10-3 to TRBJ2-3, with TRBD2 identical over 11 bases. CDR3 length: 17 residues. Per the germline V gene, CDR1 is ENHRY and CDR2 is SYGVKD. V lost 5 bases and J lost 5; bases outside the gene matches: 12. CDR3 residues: CAISPPLAGGSEDTQYF. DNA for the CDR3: TGTGCCATCAGTCCTCCCCTAGCGGGGGGAAGTGAAGATACGCAGTATTTT.

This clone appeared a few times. In DNA form, the CDR3 reads TGTGCCAGCAGTTACTCGAGGCAACACCAAGAGACCCAGTACTTC. Protein: CASSYSRQHQETQYF. The chain combines TRBV6-5 with TRBJ2-5, with unresolved D. Germline CDR1 MNHEY, CDR2 SVGAGI. This CDR3 is built from 15 residues. With 0 bases removed from V and 0 bases from J, the gap between germline ends came to 8 bases.

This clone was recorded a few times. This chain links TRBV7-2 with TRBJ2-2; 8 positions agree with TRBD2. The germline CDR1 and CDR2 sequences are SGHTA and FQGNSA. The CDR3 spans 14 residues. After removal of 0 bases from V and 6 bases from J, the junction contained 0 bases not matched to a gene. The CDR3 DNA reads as TGTGCCAGCAGCTTAGCGACTAGCGCCGGGGAGCTGTTTTTT. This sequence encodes CASSLATSAGELFF. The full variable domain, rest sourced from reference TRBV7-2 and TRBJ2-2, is GAGVSQSPSNKVTEKGKDVELRCDPISGHTALYWYRQSLGQGLEFLIYFQGNSAPDKSGLPSDRFSAERTGGSVSTLTIQRTQQEDSAVYLCASSLATSAGELFFGEGSRLTVL.

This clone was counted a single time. In DNA form, the CDR3 reads TGTGCCAGCAGCCCCAAAGCTGACAGGGCACATGGCTACACCTTC. This gives the protein CASSPKADRAHGYTF. The gene calls are TRBV5-4 and TRBJ1-2, with TRBD1 matching over 7 bases. The CDR3 is 15 amino acids. Germline V gives CDR1 SGHNT, CDR2 YYREEE (reference sequence). V shed 4 bases, J shed 6 bases, and the junction held 12 bases outside the gene matches.